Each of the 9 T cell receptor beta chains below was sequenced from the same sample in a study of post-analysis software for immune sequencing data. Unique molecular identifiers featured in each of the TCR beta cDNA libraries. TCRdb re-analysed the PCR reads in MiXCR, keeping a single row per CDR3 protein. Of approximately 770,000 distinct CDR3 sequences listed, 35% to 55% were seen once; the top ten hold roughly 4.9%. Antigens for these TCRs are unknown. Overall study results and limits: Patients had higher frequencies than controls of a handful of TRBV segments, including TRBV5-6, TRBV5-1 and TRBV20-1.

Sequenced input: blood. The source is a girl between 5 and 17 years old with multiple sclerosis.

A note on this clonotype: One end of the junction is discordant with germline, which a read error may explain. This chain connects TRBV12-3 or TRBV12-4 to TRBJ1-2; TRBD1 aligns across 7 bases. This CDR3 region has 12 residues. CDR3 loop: CARSLGGGGYTF. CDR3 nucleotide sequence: TGTGCCAGAAGTTTAGGAGGGGGCGGCTACACCTTC.

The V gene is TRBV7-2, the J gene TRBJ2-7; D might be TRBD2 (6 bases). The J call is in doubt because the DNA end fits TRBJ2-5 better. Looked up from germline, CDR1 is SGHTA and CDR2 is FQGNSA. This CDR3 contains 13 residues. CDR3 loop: CASSFPGRETQYF. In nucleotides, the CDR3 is TGTGCCAGCAGCTTTCCAGGGAGGGAGACCCAGTACTTC.

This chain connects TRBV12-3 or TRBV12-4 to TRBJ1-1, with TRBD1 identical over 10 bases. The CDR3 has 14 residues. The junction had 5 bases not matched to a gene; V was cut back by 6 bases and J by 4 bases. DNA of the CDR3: TGTGCCAGCAGGACAGGGGGCGTGAGCACTGAAGCTTTCTTT. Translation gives CASRTGGVSTEAFF.

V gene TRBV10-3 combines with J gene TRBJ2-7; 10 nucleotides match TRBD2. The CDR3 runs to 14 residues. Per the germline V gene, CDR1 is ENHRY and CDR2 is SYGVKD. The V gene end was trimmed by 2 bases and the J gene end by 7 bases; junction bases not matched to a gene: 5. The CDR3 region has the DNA TGTGCCATCAGTGAGCTAGCGGGAGCGGAAGAGCAGTACTTC. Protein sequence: CAISELAGAEEQYF.

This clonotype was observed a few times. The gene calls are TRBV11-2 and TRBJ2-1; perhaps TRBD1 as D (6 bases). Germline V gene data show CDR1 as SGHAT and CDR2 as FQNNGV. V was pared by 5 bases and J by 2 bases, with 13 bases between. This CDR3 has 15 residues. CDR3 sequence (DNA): TGTGCCAGCAGCCCGGACAGACTGGCCTACAATGAGCAGTTCTTC. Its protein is CASSPDRLAYNEQFF.

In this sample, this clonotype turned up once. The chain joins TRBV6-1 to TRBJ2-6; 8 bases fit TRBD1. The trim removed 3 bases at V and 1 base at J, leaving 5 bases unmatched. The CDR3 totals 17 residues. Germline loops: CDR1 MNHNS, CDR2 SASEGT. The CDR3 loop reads CASSDPGQVSGANVLTF. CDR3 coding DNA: TGTGCCAGCAGTGACCCGGGACAGGTTTCTGGGGCCAACGTCCTGACTTTC.

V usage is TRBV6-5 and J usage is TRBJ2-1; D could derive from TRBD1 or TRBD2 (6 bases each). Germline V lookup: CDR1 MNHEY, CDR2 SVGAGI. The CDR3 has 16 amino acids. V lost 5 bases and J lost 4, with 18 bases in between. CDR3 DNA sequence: TGTGCCAGCAGTCCCCCGGGGGCAGAACTATACAATGAGCAGTTCTTC. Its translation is CASSPPGAELYNEQFF.

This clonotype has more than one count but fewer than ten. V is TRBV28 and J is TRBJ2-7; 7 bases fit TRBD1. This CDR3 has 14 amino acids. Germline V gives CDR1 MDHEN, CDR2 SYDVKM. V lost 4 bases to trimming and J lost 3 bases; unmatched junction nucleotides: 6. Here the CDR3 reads CASSSLTGYYEQYF. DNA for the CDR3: TGTGCCAGCAGTTCTTTGACAGGGTACTACGAGCAGTACTTC.

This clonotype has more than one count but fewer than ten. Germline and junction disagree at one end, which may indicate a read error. CDR3 coding DNA: TGTGCCAGCAGTGACTCGGCGGGACGGGGATACAACGAGCAGTTCTTC. Its translation is CASSDSAGRGYNEQFF. The chain joins TRBV25-1 to TRBJ2-1, with a tentative D call TRBD2 (6 bases). CDR1 is MGHDK and CDR2 is SYGVNS in the germline V gene. The CDR3 is 16 residues long.